This is a list of T cell receptor beta chains from one sample in a study of T-cell memory formation after mild COVID-19. MiXCR, applied by TCRdb to the 5' RACE reads, yields one record per CDR3 protein. Counted here are around 220,000 distinct CDR3 sequences, about 15% occurring once; the ten biggest clones make up 3.5%. Source material: PBMCs or a T cell subset sorted from them (not recorded which). These receptors all stem from a man aged 18-30 years who had mild COVID-19 (a few samples of this study predate the infection). Cell type and time point are not known. Both conserved end residues are part of each CDR3. The D gene is left open where the match is weak. Clone size, where shown, is once, few, many, or a class for clones that have expanded.

cdr3_nt cdr3_aa clone_size j_call v_call d_call
TGTGCCTGGGAGGGACAGGGGGCTCACTATGGCTACACCTTC CAWEGQGAHYGYTF - TRBJ1-2 TRBV30 TRBD1
TGTGCCAGCAGCTATACAGGGGCGCCGAACACCGGGGAGCTGTTTTTT CASSYTGAPNTGELFF few TRBJ2-2 TRBV5-5 TRBD1
TGCAGTGCTAGAGTCTTATACAATGAGCAGTTCTTC CSARVLYNEQFF few TRBJ2-1 TRBV20-1 -
TGTGCCAGCAGCTTAAGCAGGGTGAGGAGCACAGATACGCAGTATTTT CASSLSRVRSTDTQYF - TRBJ2-3 TRBV5-4 -
TGTGCCAGCAGACGCCGGACTAGCGGGGGGGCCGCAGATACGCAGTATTTT CASRRRTSGGAADTQYF - TRBJ2-3 TRBV11-2 TRBD2
TGTGCCAGCAGCTCCTGGATGACTTCCCAAGAGACCCAGTACTTC CASSSWMTSQETQYF many TRBJ2-5 TRBV7-2 -
TGTGCCAGCAGCTTTCGGACAGGAATCGACGAGCAGTACTTC CASSFRTGIDEQYF - TRBJ2-7 TRBV7-9 TRBD1
TGCAGTGCGACGACAGGGGGAGTGGAAGATACGCAGTATTTT CSATTGGVEDTQYF few TRBJ2-3 TRBV20-1 TRBD1
TGCAGTGCTAGTACAGGGGCTGGGGGTAATTCACCCCTCCACTTT CSASTGAGGNSPLHF - TRBJ1-6 TRBV20-1 TRBD1
TGTGCCAGCACCCCCTCTAGGAACCAAGAGACCCAGTACTTC CASTPSRNQETQYF many TRBJ2-5 TRBV7-2 -
TGCGCCAGCAGCTTGAGGCCGGTCACTAACTATGGCTACACCTTC CASSLRPVTNYGYTF few TRBJ1-2 TRBV5-1 -
TGTGCCAGCAGCGTACGCCGGGGGGGCACAGATACGCAGTATTTT CASSVRRGGTDTQYF - TRBJ2-3 TRBV9 TRBD2
TGTGCCAGCAGGCAGCAGACCTGGGGCACTGAAGCTTTCTTT CASRQQTWGTEAFF - TRBJ1-1 TRBV11-2 -
TGTGCCAGCATCCCCTGGGGGGGCCGCACTGAAGCTTTCTTT CASIPWGGRTEAFF - TRBJ1-1 TRBV6-2/TRBV6-3 -
TGTGCCAGCAGCTTATGGGTCCCTGAAGCTTTCTTT CASSLWVPEAFF - TRBJ1-1 TRBV11-2 -
TGTGCCAGCTCACCTCGGGAGACCCAGTACTTC CASSPRETQYF many TRBJ2-5 TRBV18 -
TGCAGTGCTAGAGAGTCGGCCGCTACTGGCTACACCTTC CSARESAATGYTF - TRBJ1-2 TRBV20-1 -
TGTGCCAGCAGTTTATTAGTGGACACTGAAGCTTTCTTT CASSLLVDTEAFF many TRBJ1-1 TRBV12-3/TRBV12-4 -
TGCGCCAGCAGCACCGGACTAGCGGGGGGCAGGTACTTC CASSTGLAGGRYF - TRBJ2-5 TRBV5-1 TRBD2
TGCAGTGCTAGTTGGGGAAATGAGCAGTTCTTC CSASWGNEQFF few TRBJ2-1 TRBV20-1 -
TGTGCCATCAGTGAGACGGGTACCGGGGAGCTGTTTTTT CAISETGTGELFF - TRBJ2-2 TRBV10-3 -
TGTGCCAGCAGCTTCCAGGGTGGGAGAGGCTACGAGCAGTACTTC CASSFQGGRGYEQYF - TRBJ2-7 TRBV7-2 -
TGTGCCATCAGTGGGGGTCCTTCCTACAATGAGCAGTTCTTC CAISGGPSYNEQFF many TRBJ2-1 TRBV10-3 -
TGTGCCAGCAGTTCATCCGGGACAGGAAACAATGAGCAGTTCTTC CASSSSGTGNNEQFF - TRBJ2-1 TRBV28 TRBD1
TGTGCCAGCAGTTACGGGGGTAGCAATCAGCCCCAGCATTTT CASSYGGSNQPQHF - TRBJ1-5 TRBV6-2/TRBV6-3 -
TGTGCCAGCAGCTCGGGCCGGGGTCCCGGGGAGCTGTTTTTT CASSSGRGPGELFF - TRBJ2-2 TRBV7-2 -
TGCAGTGCTAGAGATGGGAATAGATACGAGCAGTACTTC CSARDGNRYEQYF few TRBJ2-7 TRBV20-1 -
TGTGCCAGCAGCTTTCAAGCCCCACAACCGACAAAATACGAGCAGTACTTC CASSFQAPQPTKYEQYF few TRBJ2-7 TRBV7-2 -
TGTGCCAGCAGTTACGGCCACCTTAACACTGAAGCTTTCTTT CASSYGHLNTEAFF - TRBJ1-1 TRBV6-5 -
TGTGCCAGCAGTTTTGGGGGTATTGTTTCGGCAGATACGCAGTATTTT CASSFGGIVSADTQYF few TRBJ2-3 TRBV28 -
TGTGCCATCCCAGTCGGCAATGAGCAGTTCTTC CAIPVGNEQFF few TRBJ2-1 TRBV2 -
TGTGCCAGCAGCCCGGGGATGAGCAATCAGCCCCAGCATTTT CASSPGMSNQPQHF - TRBJ1-5 TRBV7-2 -
TGCGCCAGCAGCTTGGGCAATATTGGCAATCAGCCCCAGCATTTT CASSLGNIGNQPQHF - TRBJ1-5 TRBV5-1 -
TGCAGTGCTAAACAGGGGGCGCATCCAGATACGCAGTATTTT CSAKQGAHPDTQYF - TRBJ2-3 TRBV20-1 TRBD1
TGTGCCAGCAGCTTAGACACGGGCGGGCAGCCCCAGCATTTT CASSLDTGGQPQHF - TRBJ1-5 TRBV11-2 -